The rows below give T cell receptor beta chains drawn from one sample of a study of cytomegalovirus exposure and HLA in healthy donors. The data were produced by immunoSEQ multiplex PCR, yet TCRdb's version contains in-frame clones alone and is incomplete. The sample holds more than 120,000 clones, approximately 80% seen once. The sequencing sample was made of PBMCs. The receptors shown here come from a male donor in good health and CMV-seronegative. Both conserved end residues are part of each CDR3. D genes are given only for firm matches. Part of the rows lack a size; the others show once, few, many or a class for expanded clones.

v_gene	abundance	len	d_gene	j_gene	CDR3aa	CDR3nt
TRBV13	-	15	TRBD2	TRBJ2-1	CASSPMTSGRNEQFF	TGTGCCAGCAGCCCTATGACTAGCGGGAGAAATGAGCAGTTCTTC
TRBV30	-	14	TRBD2	TRBJ2-1	CASAPGLAGDEQFF	TGTGCCTCAGCCCCGGGACTAGCGGGAGACGAGCAGTTCTTC
TRBV19	-	14	-	TRBJ1-5	CASSWGVSNQPQHF	TGTGCCAGTAGTTGGGGGGTAAGCAATCAGCCCCAGCATTTT
TRBV4-1	once	20	TRBD2	TRBJ2-1	CASSPRAGWTLAGPEDEQFF	TGCGCCAGCAGCCCCCGGGCAGGATGGACTCTAGCGGGACCCGAGGATGAGCAGTTCTTC
TRBV6-5	-	14	-	TRBJ1-1	CASSWGGDGTEAFF	TGTGCCAGCAGTTGGGGAGGGGACGGCACTGAAGCTTTCTTT
TRBV6-6	once	10	-	TRBJ1-1	CATTGGEAFF	TGTGCCACCACCGGGGGGGAAGCTTTCTTT
TRBV20-1	-	11	-	TRBJ2-7	CSASEHYEQYF	TGCAGTGCTAGCGAACACTACGAGCAGTACTTC
TRBV7-6	-	17	-	TRBJ1-4	CASSFRQGGRPNEKLFF	TGTGCCAGCAGCTTCCGGCAGGGAGGTCGGCCAAATGAAAAACTGTTTTTT
TRBV5-1	-	13	-	TRBJ2-7	CASSFGVSYEQYF	TGCGCCAGCAGCTTTGGAGTCTCCTACGAGCAGTACTTC
TRBV5-6	-	14	TRBD1	TRBJ2-1	CASSLGQGRNEQFF	TGTGCCAGCAGCTTGGGACAGGGTCGCAATGAGCAGTTCTTC
TRBV5-4	-	14	TRBD1	TRBJ1-4	CASSWGTGNEKLFF	TGTGCCAGCAGCTGGGGGACAGGGAATGAAAAACTGTTTTTT
TRBV12-5	-	16	-	TRBJ1-1	CASGFTLTESNTEAFF	TGTGCTAGTGGTTTCACCCTCACAGAATCGAACACTGAAGCTTTCTTT
TRBV19	-	15	-	TRBJ2-1	CASRSGLSRINEQFF	TGTGCCAGTAGGAGCGGACTTTCACGCATAAATGAGCAGTTCTTC
TRBV30	-	15	TRBD2	TRBJ2-3	CAWSLSGRAPDTQYF	TGTGCCTGGAGTTTGAGCGGGAGGGCCCCCGATACGCAGTATTTT
TRBV5-6	once	17	TRBD2	TRBJ2-7	CASSLVVGLAGVDEQYF	TGTGCCAGCAGCTTGGTGGTCGGGCTAGCGGGAGTCGACGAGCAGTACTTC
TRBV6-1	few	13	-	TRBJ2-5	CASRGVFQETQYF	TGTGCCAGCAGGGGCGTATTCCAAGAGACCCAGTACTTC
TRBV7-2	-	16	TRBD2	TRBJ2-5	CASSSTLAGGQETQYF	TGTGCCAGCAGCTCGACACTAGCGGGAGGCCAAGAGACCCAGTACTTC
TRBV10-1	-	17	-	TRBJ1-1	CASSESNRGRLNTEAFF	TGCGCCAGCAGTGAGTCGAACCGCGGAAGGCTAAACACTGAAGCTTTCTTT
TRBV5-1	-	14	TRBD1	TRBJ1-1	CASSIGTGLTEAFF	TGCGCCAGCAGTATCGGGACAGGGTTGACTGAAGCTTTCTTT
TRBV6-1	-	13	-	TRBJ2-1	CASRGPLYNEQFF	TGTGCCAGCCGGGGTCCTCTCTACAATGAGCAGTTCTTC
TRBV9	-	14	TRBD1	TRBJ2-2	CASSGGTGWGELFF	TGTGCCAGCAGCGGGGGGACAGGTTGGGGGGAGCTGTTTTTT
TRBV6-6	-	16	TRBD2	TRBJ2-5	CASRRGLAGGKETQYF	TGTGCCAGCAGACGGGGACTAGCGGGGGGGAAAGAGACCCAGTACTTC
TRBV6-1	-	15	TRBD1	TRBJ2-1	CASRETGGEYNEQFF	TGTGCCAGCAGGGAAACAGGGGGCGAGTACAATGAGCAGTTCTTC